This T cell receptor (beta chain) stems from a study of human T cells and chemical hapten exposure. This clonotype has at least ten counts. A single record per CDR3 protein comes from TCRdb applying MiXCR to the RACE reads. The sample gives some 45,000 distinct CDR3 sequences, 4% to 4.5% of which show up once; around 5.8% is in the top ten. Time point noted: healthy volunteer bleed at 2 weeks. The template was total RNA from unfractionated whole blood. Germline CDR1 and CDR2: LNHNV and YYDKDF (reference sequence). The germline V and J ends were trimmed by 0 bases and 7 bases, with 13 bases remaining between them. The CDR3 consists of 14 residues.

V gene TRBV15 combines with J gene TRBJ2-7; D perhaps matches TRBD2 (5 bases). Sequencing was carried out using whole blood. This clonotype was sampled from a human donor in good health. Some clones in this sample may be carry-over from other donors' samples. In DNA form, the CDR3 reads TGTGCCACCAGCAGAGATCTTTCGGAGCGGGAGCAGTACTTC. Its protein product is CATSRDLSEREQYF.